This record concerns one T cell receptor beta chain sequence. Its antigen is still unknown. The data belong to a study of T cell responses to AZD1222 COVID-19 vaccine. Between the trimmed V and J ends, which lost 0 bases and 2 bases, there was a span of 4 bases. The CDR3 is 14 amino acids. Germline values: CDR1 MGHRA, CDR2 YSYEKL. The study, taken as a whole, reports: Only a handful of AZD1222 recipients, five to seven in all, had baseline seropositivity. Spike-specific TCR depth and breadth grew after two AZD1222 doses.

Clones were sequenced by immunoSEQ multiplex PCR, and TCRdb holds only the in-frame ones, with some missing. The repertoire holds over 55,000 clones, under 90% seen once, with 5.5% to 8% in the top ten. The chain carries TRBV4-1 and TRBJ2-2; D unresolved. The TCR was taken from an adult who received the AZD1222 COVID-19 vaccine. Sequences were derived from peripheral blood, sampled 28 days after the second AZD1222 dose. The CDR3 bases are TGCGCCAGCAGCCAAGAACGTAACACCGGGGAGCTGTTTTTT. The encoded protein is CASSQERNTGELFF.